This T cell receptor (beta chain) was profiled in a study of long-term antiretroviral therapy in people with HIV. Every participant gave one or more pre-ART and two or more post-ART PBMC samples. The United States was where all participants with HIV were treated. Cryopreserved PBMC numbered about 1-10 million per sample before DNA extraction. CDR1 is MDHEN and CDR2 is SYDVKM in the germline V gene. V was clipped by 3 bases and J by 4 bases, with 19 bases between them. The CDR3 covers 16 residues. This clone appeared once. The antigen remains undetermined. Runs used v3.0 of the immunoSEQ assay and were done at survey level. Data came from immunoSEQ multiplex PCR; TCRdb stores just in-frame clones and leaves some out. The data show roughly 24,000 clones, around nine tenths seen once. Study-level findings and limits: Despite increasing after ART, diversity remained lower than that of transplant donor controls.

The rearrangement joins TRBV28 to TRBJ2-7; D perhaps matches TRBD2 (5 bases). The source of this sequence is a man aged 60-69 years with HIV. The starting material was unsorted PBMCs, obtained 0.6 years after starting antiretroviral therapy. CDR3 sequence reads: CASSFLRESINYEQYF. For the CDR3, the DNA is TGTGCCAGCAGTTTTCTGAGGGAGTCTATAAATTACGAGCAGTACTTC.